Listed here are 23 T cell receptor beta chains from one sample, sequenced in a study of T cell repertoires in cytomegalovirus infection. TCRdb itself ran the reads through MiXCR, one entry per CDR3 protein. This table holds about 52,000 distinct CDR3 sequences, around a fifth found once. These receptors are not linked to any known antigen. Sequences were derived from CD8+ T cells from cultured PBMCs, sampled from culture after CMV antigen stimulation. The receptors derive from a human donor in good health (CMV status not recorded). Some clones in this sample may be carry-over from other donors' samples.

The J gene is TRBJ1-2, the V gene TRBV19; possible D gene TRBD1, 6 bases. The ends were cut back, 8 bases at V and 5 bases at J, with 18 bases in the middle. The CDR3 totals 14 residues. Germline loops: CDR1 LNHDA, CDR2 SQIVND (reference sequence). The CDR3 DNA sequence: TGTGCCAGTGGCGATTTAAGGGGGAAGTATGGCTACACCTTC. It translates to CASGDLRGKYGYTF.

There are a few counts of this clonotype. The chain uses TRBV2 and TRBJ2-1; 7 bases line up with TRBD2. The length of the CDR3 is 15 residues. With 1 base clipped from V and 7 bases from J, the junction kept 7 bases outside the gene matches. Per the germline V gene, CDR1 is SNHLY and CDR2 is FYNNEI. The CDR3 sequence: CASSEGGGRTNEQFF. The CDR3 DNA is TGTGCCAGCAGTGAAGGGGGGGGGAGGACAAATGAGCAGTTCTTC.

There are a few counts of this clonotype. The rearrangement uses TRBV18 and TRBJ2-6; no reliable D call. Germline V gene lookup returns CDR1 KGHSH and CDR2 LQKENI. The CDR3 totals 19 residues. Trimming took 3 bases from V and 0 from J, leaving 18 bases between them. The CDR3 is CASSPGSPDALSGANVLTF. CDR3 in DNA: TGTGCCAGCTCACCGGGGTCCCCCGACGCCCTCTCTGGGGCCAACGTCCTGACTTTC.

This clonotype was seen a handful of times. The rearrangement joins TRBV7-9 to TRBJ1-4, with D maybe TRBD1 (6 bases). Trimming took 3 bases from V and 0 from J, leaving 17 bases between them. The CDR3 sequence is 18 residues long. Germline CDR1 reads SEHNR; CDR2 reads FQNEAQ (reference sequence). The CDR3 DNA follows: TGTGCCAGCAGCTTGCGGACAGAGCTTCCTCCAACTAATGAAAAACTGTTTTTT. Protein product: CASSLRTELPPTNEKLFF.

V usage is TRBV10-3 and J usage is TRBJ2-3, with 9 bases aligning to TRBD1. Germline CDR1 is ENHRY and CDR2 is SYGVKD. The CDR3 is 20 residues long. V gave up 3 bases and J gave up 5 bases; unmatched junction bases: 21. In DNA form, the CDR3 reads TGTGCCATCAGTGATCTCTGGGACAGGGAAGGAGACCCACATCAAGATACGCAGTATTTT. This translates into CAISDLWDREGDPHQDTQYF.

This chain uses TRBV7-8 with TRBJ2-1, with a tentative D call TRBD1 (6 bases). V was shortened by 6 bases and J by 5 bases, with 17 bases between the two germline ends. CDR3 length: 15 amino acids. Germline assignment: CDR1 SGHVS and CDR2 FQNEAQ. The CDR3 DNA reads as TGTGCCAGCAGACCAACAGGGATGAAGGACAATGAGCAGTTCTTC. Its translation is CASRPTGMKDNEQFF.

The rearrangement joins TRBV11-1 to TRBJ2-6, with D hard to call. The germline gives CDR1 SGHAT, CDR2 FQDESV (reference sequence). The length of the CDR3 is 16 residues. Trimming pared 4 bases from V and 0 bases from J, leaving 10 bases between. CDR3 nucleotides: TGTGCCAGCAGCTGGATGCAAGACTCTGGGGCCAACGTCCTGACTTTC. Amino acid sequence: CASSWMQDSGANVLTF.

This clonotype was seen a handful of times. V usage is TRBV7-3 and J usage is TRBJ1-1; D possibly corresponds to TRBD1 (5 bases). The germline CDR1 and CDR2 sequences are SGHTA and FQGTGA. Trimming cost V 3 bases and J 0 bases, with 11 bases left between them. This CDR3 region has 15 residues. CDR3 sequence: CASSLDGGVNTEAFF. The CDR3 bases are TGTGCCAGCAGCTTGGATGGGGGGGTGAACACTGAAGCTTTCTTT.

This clonotype was counted a few times. V usage is TRBV11-2 and J usage is TRBJ2-3; D might be TRBD1 (6 bases). The germline V gene has CDR1 SGHAT and CDR2 FQNNGV. The CDR3 contains 17 residues. Deletions cut 5 bases from V and 3 bases from J, with 21 bases between. The CDR3 DNA follows: TGTGCCAGCAGCACAACATTGCTGGACAGCATAACAGATACGCAGTATTTT. As protein: CASSTTLLDSITDTQYF. Full variable domain (rest looked up from reference TRBV11-2 and TRBJ2-3): EAGVAQSPRYKIIEKRQSVAFWCNPISGHATLYWYQQILGQGPKLLIQFQNNGVVDDSQLPKDRFSAERLKGVDSTLKIQPAKLEDSAVYLCASSTTLLDSITDTQYFGPGTRLTVL.

The rearrangement uses TRBV6-2 or TRBV6-3 and TRBJ2-2, with 8 nucleotides matching TRBD1. This CDR3 spans 15 amino acids. Unmatched junction bases numbered 8, after V lost 5 bases and J lost 6 bases. Germline V lookup: CDR1 MNHEY, CDR2 SVGEGT. CDR3 sequence: CASSPMTGVAGELFF. CDR3 sequence (DNA): TGTGCCAGCAGTCCGATGACAGGGGTGGCCGGGGAGCTGTTTTTT.

There are a few counts of this clonotype. V gene TRBV12-3 or TRBV12-4 combines with J gene TRBJ2-7, with 9 bases aligning to TRBD1. V lost 7 bases to trimming and J lost 6 bases; unmatched junction nucleotides: 10. This CDR3 has 14 residues. The CDR3 DNA follows: TGTGCCAGCAACCGGGGACAGGGAAGCGTCGAGCAGTACTTC. Its translation: CASNRGQGSVEQYF.

The V gene is TRBV7-6, the J gene TRBJ2-3; D is possibly TRBD2 (6 bases). V lost 5 bases and J lost 0, with 12 bases in between. Germline V gene data show CDR1 as SGHVS and CDR2 as FNYEAQ. This CDR3 region has 15 residues. CDR3 loop: CASSPPGLSTDTQYF. DNA of the CDR3: TGTGCCAGCAGCCCCCCGGGACTTAGCACAGATACGCAGTATTTT.

This rearrangement joins TRBV7-2 to TRBJ2-5, with 11 nucleotides matching TRBD2. The CDR3 covers 17 residues. V lost 3 bases and J lost 5; bases outside the gene matches: 11. CDR1 and CDR2 from the germline V gene are SGHTA and FQGNSA. The CDR3 spells CASSLGPSGGMMETQYF. The CDR3 DNA is TGTGCCAGCAGCTTGGGTCCTAGCGGGGGGATGATGGAGACCCAGTACTTC.

There are a few counts of this clonotype. The chain employs TRBV19 and TRBJ2-5; 7 nucleotides align to TRBD1. The CDR3 covers 13 residues. Trimming cost V 6 bases and J 0 bases; bases outside gene matches: 1. Germline V CDR1 and CDR2: LNHDA, SQIVND (reference sequence). The CDR3 region is CASRGTDQETQYF. The CDR3 bases are TGTGCCAGTAGAGGGACAGACCAAGAGACCCAGTACTTC.

Only a few counts were recorded for this clonotype. The genes are TRBV6-2 or TRBV6-3 and TRBJ1-5; 7 nucleotides line up with TRBD1. V trimming: 8 bases; J trimming: 4 bases; junction bases outside the gene matches: 11. CDR1 is MNHEY and CDR2 is SVGEGT in the germline V gene. This CDR3 contains 15 residues. The chain's CDR3 is CASGPRGRGNQPQHF. In DNA, the CDR3 is TGTGCCAGCGGACCAAGAGGCAGGGGGAATCAGCCCCAGCATTTT.

The chain combines TRBV7-2 with TRBJ1-1; D is uncertain. Deletions cut 5 bases from V and 0 bases from J, with 13 bases between. Germline V gene lookup returns CDR1 SGHTA and CDR2 FQGNSA. The CDR3 is 15 amino acids. CDR3 sequence: CASSALPNLNTEAFF. CDR3 coding DNA: TGTGCCAGCAGCGCCCTTCCGAACTTGAACACTGAAGCTTTCTTT.

This clonotype was seen more than once but under ten times. The CDR3 nucleotides read TGTGCCAGCAGTTACTCGACAGGGGAGGTCAATCAGCCCCAGCATTTT. Encoded protein: CASSYSTGEVNQPQHF. V usage is TRBV6-2 or TRBV6-3 and J usage is TRBJ1-5, with 8 positions matching TRBD1. This CDR3 spans 16 amino acids. In germline, CDR1 is MNHEY, CDR2 SVGEGT. The V segment lost 0 bases and the J segment 3 bases; nucleotides outside the gene matches: 4.

This sequence joins TRBV4-1 and TRBJ1-2; D call uncertain. In germline, CDR1 is MGHRA, CDR2 YSYEKL. Trimming shortened V by 0 bases and J by 4 bases, and 12 bases separated the two germline ends. This CDR3 is 15 amino acids long. CDR3 sequence reads: CASSQEAGLGYGYTF. The DNA of the CDR3 is TGCGCCAGCAGCCAAGAGGCGGGCCTTGGCTATGGCTACACCTTC.

This clonotype was seen repeatedly, ten times or more. The V gene is TRBV7-8, the J gene TRBJ1-1; 7 positions match TRBD1. Losses at the gene ends were 0 bases for V and 5 bases for J; bases not matched to a gene: 6. This CDR3 spans 15 amino acids. Germline V CDR1 and CDR2: SGHVS, FQNEAQ. As DNA, the CDR3 is TGTGCCAGCAGCTTAGCGCGACAGGGAGGGACTGAAGCTTTCTTT. As protein: CASSLARQGGTEAFF.

This chain links TRBV6-1 with TRBJ1-5, with a tentative D call TRBD1 (5 bases). The V end was cut by 3 bases, the J end by 6 bases, with 24 bases between. This CDR3 is built from 18 residues. Germline V gene lookup returns CDR1 MNHNS and CDR2 SASEGT. CDR3 DNA: TGTGCCAGCAGTGAGATGGCCACAGGAAGAGGGTCTGCTCAGCCCCAGCATTTT. This translates into CASSEMATGRGSAQPQHF.

The V call is TRBV12-3 or TRBV12-4, the J call TRBJ1-5; 8 nucleotides line up with TRBD1. The CDR3 spans 14 residues. The V segment lost 5 bases and the J segment 9 bases; nucleotides outside the gene matches: 9. The CDR3 protein is CASSRDRTKGPQHF. In DNA form, the CDR3 reads TGTGCCAGCAGTAGGGACAGGACTAAAGGGCCCCAGCATTTT.

This clonotype has more than one count but fewer than ten. The chain combines TRBV6-4 with TRBJ2-6; D uncertain. Germline lookup yields CDR1 MRHNA and CDR2 SNTAGT. This CDR3 region has 15 residues. V dropped 2 bases and J dropped 0 bases, with 5 bases sitting between them. The CDR3 nucleotides are TGTGCCAGCAGTGACGATAGCTCTGGGGCCAACGTCCTGACTTTC. Its translation is CASSDDSSGANVLTF.

This chain connects TRBV4-3 to TRBJ2-3; TRBD1 agrees at 7 bases. Germline V gives CDR1 LGHNA, CDR2 YSLEER. With V trimmed by 0 bases and J by 8 bases, 8 bases remained unmatched. The CDR3 extends over 15 amino acids. The CDR3 is CASSQDRTGPLTQYF. CDR3 nucleotide sequence: TGCGCCAGCAGCCAAGATCGGACAGGCCCCCTTACGCAGTATTTT.